What follows are 25 T cell receptor beta chains derived from one specimen sequenced in a study of blood T cell repertoires in COVID-19. Profiled with immunoSEQ multiplex PCR; TCRdb holds only in-frame clones, not every one. Of around 180,000 clones in the sample, about 86% were seen once. What was sequenced was peripheral blood. The receptors were gathered from a man in his 70s with active or convalescent COVID-19.

V gene TRBV2 combines with J gene TRBJ1-1, with D unresolved. This CDR3 contains 12 residues. Germline V CDR1 and CDR2: SNHLY, FYNNEI. The ends were cut back, 5 bases at V and 6 bases at J, with 10 bases in the middle. Here the CDR3 reads CASSPRHAEAFF. In DNA, the CDR3 is TGTGCCAGCAGTCCGCGACATGCTGAAGCTTTCTTT.

This clone occurred once. The CDR3 region has the DNA TGTGCCAGCTCACCACGGGGCCCTCGAGGATCCTACGAGCAGTACTTC. As protein: CASSPRGPRGSYEQYF. The genes are TRBV18 and TRBJ2-7, with D tentatively TRBD1 (5 bases). The germline CDR1 and CDR2 sequences are KGHSH and LQKENI. This CDR3 comprises 16 residues. Trimming shortened V by 1 base and J by 1 base, and 14 bases separated the two germline ends. Looking up the rest from reference TRBV18 and TRBJ2-7 gives the full variable domain: NAGVMQNPRHLVRRRGQEARLRCSPMKGHSHVYWYRQLPEEGLKFMVYLQKENIIDESGMPKERFSAEFPKEGPSILRIQQVVRGDSAAYFCASSPRGPRGSYEQYFGPGTRLTVT.

The chain employs TRBV11-2 and TRBJ1-1, with D unclear. Germline V gene lookup returns CDR1 SGHAT and CDR2 FQNNGV. The CDR3 has 15 residues. With 0 bases removed from V and 1 base from J, the gap between germline ends came to 9 bases. The CDR3 DNA follows: TGTGCCAGCAGCTTAGATCCCTGGGCGAACACTGAAGCTTTCTTT. It yields the protein CASSLDPWANTEAFF. Full variable domain (outside the CDR3, taken from reference TRBV11-2 and TRBJ1-1): EAGVAQSPRYKIIEKRQSVAFWCNPISGHATLYWYQQILGQGPKLLIQFQNNGVVDDSQLPKDRFSAERLKGVDSTLKIQPAKLEDSAVYLCASSLDPWANTEAFFGQGTRLTVV.

The V call is TRBV4-1, the J call TRBJ1-1; 7 bases line up with TRBD1. The CDR3 sequence is 14 residues long. Trimming took 4 bases from V and 7 from J; bases not matched to a gene: 9. Germline values: CDR1 MGHRA, CDR2 YSYEKL. In nucleotides, the CDR3 is TGCGCCAGCAGCCGAGAGGACAGGCCCGGTGAAGCTTTCTTT. Protein: CASSREDRPGEAFF.

The chain combines TRBV5-1 with TRBJ1-1; 10 bases line up with TRBD1. Germline V lookup: CDR1 SGHRS, CDR2 YFSETQ. V shed 4 bases, J shed 5 bases, and the junction held 8 bases outside the gene matches. The CDR3 runs 15 residues. CDR3 in DNA: TGCGCCAGCAGCCTAAGCGGACAGGGGGTAACTGAAGCTTTCTTT. This sequence encodes CASSLSGQGVTEAFF. The complete variable domain, with remaining parts taken from reference TRBV5-1 and TRBJ1-1, reads KAGVTQTPRYLIKTRGQQVTLSCSPISGHRSVSWYQQTPGQGLQFLFEYFSETQRNKGNFPGRFSGRQFSNSRSEMNVSTLELGDSALYLCASSLSGQGVTEAFFGQGTRLTVV.

V gene TRBV6-5 combines with J gene TRBJ1-3; D unclear. Trimming shortened V by 1 base and J by 0 bases, and 10 bases separated the two germline ends. The germline gives CDR1 MNHEY, CDR2 SVGAGI. This CDR3 spans 16 amino acids. In nucleotides, the CDR3 is TGTGCCAGCAGTTACTTCGACCGACTCTCTGGAAACACCATATATTTT. Protein sequence: CASSYFDRLSGNTIYF.

This rearrangement joins TRBV24-1 to TRBJ2-4; the match to TRBD1 covers 7 bases. The J segment lost 7 bases and the V segment lost 5 bases, leaving 10 bases of the junction unmatched. The CDR3 runs 15 residues. CDR1 is KGHDR, CDR2 SFDVKD, per germline. The CDR3 DNA reads as TGTGCCACCAGTGCCCGAAGGGGGCTCGGGAACATTCAGTACTTC. Encoded protein: CATSARRGLGNIQYF.

V is TRBV11-2 and J is TRBJ2-1, with TRBD2 matching over 10 bases. CDR1 is SGHAT, CDR2 FQNNGV, per germline. The CDR3 extends over 16 amino acids. The J segment lost 3 bases and the V segment lost 5 bases, leaving 7 bases of the junction unmatched. In DNA form, the CDR3 reads TGTGCCAGCAGCATCCCGGGACTAGCGTACTACAATGAGCAGTTCTTC. Its translation: CASSIPGLAYYNEQFF.

The chain is built from TRBV24-1 and TRBJ2-6; 7 positions agree with TRBD1. The CDR3 consists of 16 residues. J was trimmed by 2 bases and V by 6 bases; bases with no gene match: 6. Germline V gene lookup returns CDR1 KGHDR and CDR2 SFDVKD. This chain's CDR3 is CATSPPQGAGANVLTF. The CDR3, as DNA: TGTGCCACCAGTCCCCCCCAGGGGGCTGGGGCCAACGTCCTGACTTTC.

The rearrangement links TRBV19 to TRBJ1-2; D possibly corresponds to TRBD1 (6 bases). This CDR3 has 13 residues. V gave up 7 bases and J gave up 5 bases, with 14 bases separating them. CDR1 and CDR2 from the germline V gene are LNHDA and SQIVND (reference sequence). The CDR3 DNA sequence: TGTGCCAGTAACGCCGGGACACCATATGGCTACACCTTC. Translated: CASNAGTPYGYTF.

The V and J genes are TRBV28 and TRBJ2-1, with 14 nucleotides matching TRBD2. CDR1 is MDHEN, CDR2 SYDVKM, per germline. The CDR3 sequence is 17 residues long. V trimming: 6 bases; J trimming: 8 bases; junction bases outside the gene matches: 12. As DNA, the CDR3 is TGTGCCAGCAGGCCGGGACTAGCGGGAGTAGGTCGAGATGAGCAGTTCTTC. It codes for CASRPGLAGVGRDEQFF.

This rearrangement joins TRBV7-6 to TRBJ1-3; no definite D call. CDR3 size: 16 residues. Germline CDR1 SGHVS, CDR2 FNYEAQ. V was cut by 4 bases and J by 3 bases, with 16 bases left in between. In nucleotides, the CDR3 is TGTGCCAGCAGCTCCAGCGGGAGTATGGGTGGAAACACCATATATTTT. This gives the protein CASSSSGSMGGNTIYF. The full variable domain, with the rest looked up from reference TRBV7-6 and TRBJ1-3, is GAGVSQSPRYKVTKRGQDVALRCDPISGHVSLYWYRQALGQGPEFLTYFNYEAQQDKSGLPNDRFSAERPEGSISTLTIQRTEQRDSAMYRCASSSSGSMGGNTIYFGEGSWLTVV.

The V gene is TRBV3-1 (or the pseudogene TRBV3-2), the J gene TRBJ1-6; 9 bases are a match to TRBD1. With 4 bases clipped from V and 8 bases from J, the junction kept 0 bases outside the gene matches. CDR3 length equals 13 residues. The germline gives CDR1 LGHDT, CDR2 YNNKEL (reference sequence). The CDR3 loop is CASSRDRDSPLHF. DNA for the CDR3: TGTGCCAGCAGCCGGGACAGGGATTCACCCCTCCACTTT.

To note about this clone: The junction departs from germline at one end; a sequencing error may be responsible. The rearrangement uses TRBV7-2 and TRBJ1-2; the match to TRBD1 covers 9 bases. CDR1 and CDR2 from the germline V gene are SGHTA and FQGNSA. The CDR3 has 16 residues. Here the CDR3 reads CASSASPGQGAVGHTF. The CDR3, as DNA: TGTGCCAGCAGCGCCAGCCCGGGACAGGGAGCGGTTGGCCACACCTTC. The variable domain in full, with the rest retrieved from reference TRBV7-2 and TRBJ1-2, is GAGVSQSPSNKVTEKGKDVELRCDPISGHTALYWYRQSLGQGLEFLIYFQGNSAPDKSGLPSDRFSAERTGGSVSTLTIQRTQQEDSAVYLCASSASPGQGAVGHTFGSGTRLTVV.

This chain uses TRBV19 with TRBJ1-5, with TRBD1 matching over 8 bases. The germline gives CDR1 LNHDA, CDR2 SQIVND (reference sequence). The CDR3 totals 15 residues. The ends lost 7 bases at V and 1 base at J; junction bases unmatched: 6. The CDR3 here is CASTGDRKSNQPQHF. In DNA, the CDR3 is TGTGCCAGTACCGGGGACAGGAAAAGCAATCAGCCCCAGCATTTT.

The chain uses TRBV6-2 or TRBV6-3 and TRBJ2-3; 14 positions match TRBD2. With V trimmed by 4 bases and J by 0 bases, 15 bases remained unmatched. The CDR3 consists of 21 residues. Per the germline V gene, CDR1 is MNHEY and CDR2 is SVGEGT. The CDR3 reads CASSSQPGLAGAVVSTDTQYF. Written as DNA, the CDR3 is TGTGCCAGCAGTTCACAACCGGGACTAGCGGGGGCCGTAGTAAGCACAGATACGCAGTATTTT.

V is TRBV6-6 and J is TRBJ1-5; D is perhaps TRBD1 (5 bases). Trimming cost V 11 bases and J 3 bases, with 17 bases left between them. Germline CDR1 reads MNHNY; CDR2 reads SVGAGI (reference sequence). This CDR3 is 14 amino acids long. This CDR3 is CAGKRGGDNQPQHF. For the CDR3, the DNA is TGTGCCGGAAAAAGAGGAGGGGACAATCAGCCCCAGCATTTT.

V is TRBV28 and J is TRBJ2-7, with TRBD1 matching 9 bases. The V gene end was trimmed by 5 bases and the J gene end by 4 bases; junction bases not matched to a gene: 9. The length of the CDR3 is 15 residues. CDR1 and CDR2 from the germline V gene are MDHEN and SYDVKM. The CDR3 coding sequence is TGTGCCAGCAGTCCGTTCGGGACAGGGATGTACGAGCAGTACTTC. Its protein product is CASSPFGTGMYEQYF.

This chain uses TRBV19 with TRBJ1-2, with D hard to call. The CDR3 has 14 amino acids. The germline V gene has CDR1 LNHDA and CDR2 SQIVND (reference sequence). With 6 bases removed from V and 3 bases from J, the gap between germline ends came to 14 bases. The CDR3 reads CASREITRYYGYTF. CDR3 sequence (DNA): TGTGCCAGTAGGGAGATTACACGATACTATGGCTACACCTTC.

The genes are TRBV2 and TRBJ1-4; D remains unclear. Deletions cut 7 bases from V and 4 bases from J, with 10 bases between. The germline V gene encodes CDR1 SNHLY and CDR2 FYNNEI. There are 13 residues in the CDR3. The CDR3 DNA reads TGTGCCAGCATAGCCTGGAATAATGAAAAACTGTTTTTT. It specifies CASIAWNNEKLFF.

CDR3 coding DNA: TGCGCCAGCAGCTCTACTAGCGGAACCTACGAGCAGTACTTC. It is translated as CASSSTSGTYEQYF. The J gene is TRBJ2-7, the V gene TRBV5-1, with 8 nucleotides matching TRBD2. Germline V gene data show CDR1 as SGHRS and CDR2 as YFSETQ. The trim removed 3 bases at V and 2 bases at J, leaving 4 bases unmatched. This CDR3 has 14 residues.

The chain combines TRBV9 with TRBJ2-1; 10 bases are shared with TRBD2. CDR1 and CDR2 (germline): SGDLS, YYNGEE. Trimming cost V 3 bases and J 7 bases; bases outside gene matches: 10. This CDR3 has 16 residues. The CDR3 is CASSAKVLAGANEQFF. As DNA, the CDR3 is TGTGCCAGCAGCGCGAAGGTTCTAGCGGGAGCAAATGAGCAGTTCTTC. Together with reference TRBV9 and TRBJ2-1, the CDR3 gives the full variable domain: DSGVTQTPKHLITATGQRVTLRCSPRSGDLSVYWYQQSLDQGLQFLIQYYNGEERAKGNILERFSAQQFPDLHSELNLSSLELGDSALYFCASSAKVLAGANEQFFGPGTRLTVL.

This chain uses TRBV3-1 (or the pseudogene TRBV3-2) with TRBJ1-1; 7 nucleotides agree with TRBD1. CDR3 size: 14 residues. With V trimmed by 1 base and J by 9 bases, 8 bases remained unmatched. Germline V lookup: CDR1 LGHDT, CDR2 YNNKEL (reference sequence). The CDR3 loop reads CASSQGVGDSQAFF. The DNA for the CDR3 is TGTGCCAGCAGCCAAGGGGTCGGGGACAGCCAAGCTTTCTTT.

The rearrangement joins TRBV30 to TRBJ2-3; D is unclear. V was clipped by 3 bases and J by 0 bases, with 7 bases between them. This CDR3 has 13 residues. CDR1 GTSNPN and CDR2 SVGIG come from the germline V gene (reference sequence). The CDR3 loop reads CAWRVRSTDTQYF. The CDR3 nucleotides read TGTGCCTGGAGGGTGAGGAGCACAGATACGCAGTATTTT. The whole variable domain, remainder taken from reference TRBV30 and TRBJ2-3, is SQTIHQWPATLVQPVGSPLSLECTVEGTSNPNLYWYRQAAGRGLQLLFYSVGIGQISSEVPQNLSASRPQDRQFILSSKKLLLSDSGFYLCAWRVRSTDTQYFGPGTRLTVL.

V gene TRBV28 combines with J gene TRBJ1-5; no reliable D call. Germline V lookup: CDR1 MDHEN, CDR2 SYDVKM. There are 12 residues in the CDR3. The ends were cut back, 6 bases at V and 3 bases at J, with 6 bases in the middle. Here the CDR3 reads CASRLLNQPQHF. The CDR3 DNA sequence: TGTGCCAGCAGACTTCTCAATCAGCCCCAGCATTTT.